The 27 T cell receptor beta chains below were found in one sample sequenced in a study of blood T cells in healthy people across ages (dated by TCRdb to about 2015). The receptor library was made with 5' RACE. Sequencing was performed on an Illumina HiSeq 2500. The second PCR ran for about 7 to 11 cycles and used a J-beta primer mix along with a sample-barcoded 5' primer. TCRdb reprocessing: public reads trimmed at Q25 with fastp, clones called with MiXCR, in-frame beta chains kept. Each entry is one CDR3 protein sequence, shown with its most common DNA and genes. The sample yields 600,000 to 800,000 distinct CDR3 sequences; over 20% were counted once. The ten top clones hold roughly 3.9% of the sample. The sample comprised blood. Source of these receptors: an older man in good health.

The V and J genes are TRBV7-8 and TRBJ1-5, with TRBD1 matching 9 bases. Per germline, CDR1 SGHVS and CDR2 FQNEAQ. V was pared by 4 bases and J by 5 bases, with 3 bases of the junction left unmatched. CDR3 length: 14 residues. The CDR3 DNA reads TGTGCCAGCAGCTCACAGGGGGCTGATCAGCCCCAGCATTTT. Its translation: CASSSQGADQPQHF. The full variable domain, its missing parts supplied by reference TRBV7-8 and TRBJ1-5, is GAGVSQSPRYKVAKRGQDVALRCDPISGHVSLFWYQQALGQGPEFLTYFQNEAQLDKSGLPSDRFFAERPEGSVSTLKIQRTQQEDSAVYLCASSSQGADQPQHFGDGTRLSIL.

The rearrangement joins TRBV5-1 to TRBJ2-5, with D perhaps TRBD1 or TRBD2 (5 bases each). The DNA matches TRBJ2-7 better at its end, which makes the J call doubtful. Germline CDR1 SGHRS, CDR2 YFSETQ. CDR3 length: 12 residues. CDR3 sequence (DNA): TGCGCCAGCACCATTTCAGGGACCGAGCAGTACTTC. Translating gives CASTISGTEQYF.

V gene TRBV18 combines with J gene TRBJ2-1; TRBD2 agrees at 7 bases. Per the germline V gene, CDR1 is KGHSH and CDR2 is LQKENI. There are 15 residues in the CDR3. V lost 0 bases, J lost 4 bases, and 3 bases stayed unmatched. The CDR3 spells CASSPPGLPYNEQFF. In nucleotides, the CDR3 is TGTGCCAGCTCACCACCGGGACTACCTTACAATGAGCAGTTCTTC.

There are a few counts of this clonotype. V is TRBV29-1 and J is TRBJ2-3; perhaps TRBD2 as D (6 bases). The CDR3 extends over 13 amino acids. Germline-derived CDR1 and CDR2 are SQVTM and ANQGSEA. V was clipped by 5 bases and J by 2 bases, with 11 bases between them. The CDR3 protein is CSVNRDSTDTQYF. The DNA for the CDR3 is TGCAGCGTTAACCGGGACTCCACAGATACGCAGTATTTT.

The chain links TRBV5-1 to TRBJ2-7; TRBD1 aligns across 9 bases. The CDR3 has 14 residues. The germline V gene has CDR1 SGHRS and CDR2 YFSETQ. After removal of 7 bases from V and 5 bases from J, the junction contained 10 bases not matched to a gene. DNA of the CDR3: TGCGCCAGCGCCGGGACAGGGAACGGTGACGAGCAGTACTTC. Its translation is CASAGTGNGDEQYF.

This clonotype has a handful of counts. The chain joins TRBV4-3 to TRBJ2-1; 9 nucleotides line up with TRBD1. From germline, CDR1 is LGHNA and CDR2 YSLEER. The V gene end was trimmed by 1 base and the J gene end by 7 bases; junction bases not matched to a gene: 5. The CDR3 is made up of 15 amino acids. The CDR3 is CASSQAAGTGNEQFF. The CDR3 nucleotides read TGCGCCAGCAGCCAAGCCGCCGGGACAGGGAATGAGCAGTTCTTC.

The chain uses TRBV7-2 and TRBJ1-2; TRBD1 matches 9 bases. The CDR3 sequence is 15 residues long. Germline values: CDR1 SGHTA, CDR2 FQGNSA. Unmatched junction bases numbered 4, after V lost 1 base and J lost 4 bases. In DNA, the CDR3 is TGTGCCAGCAGCTTAGACAGGGGGCGGGTCTATGGCTACACCTTC. This sequence encodes CASSLDRGRVYGYTF.

Points on this clonotype: This may be a read error, as it is one base from a much larger clone. The chain joins TRBV4-2 to TRBJ2-5; D gene ambiguous. CDR3 length: 16 amino acids. The V and J ends lost 4 bases and 5 bases respectively, with 20 bases between them. Germline V CDR1 and CDR2: LGHNA, YNFKEQ. The CDR3 region is CASSPQGRQSEETQYF. CDR3 DNA: TGTGCCAGCAGCCCTCAAGGGCGGCAGTCCGAGGAGACCCAGTACTTC.

This chain uses TRBV20-1 with TRBJ2-5, with D possibly TRBD1 on 6 matching bases. The J call may be faulty, since TRBJ2-1 better matches the DNA end. Germline V gene sequence: CDR1 DFQATT, CDR2 SNEGSKA (reference sequence). The length of the CDR3 is 15 residues. CDR3 loop: CSASQTGQGISEQFF. The CDR3, as DNA: TGCAGTGCTTCCCAAACAGGGCAAGGAATTAGTGAGCAGTTCTTC.

This clonotype has a handful of counts. The CDR3 ends on some other residue instead of the conserved phenylalanine or tryptophan, so this is likely a read error. This chain links TRBV2 with TRBJ2-7; TRBD1 matches 9 bases. The J call is uncertain, as TRBJ2-1 better fits the DNA end. This CDR3 contains 17 residues. Per germline, CDR1 SNHLY and CDR2 FYNNEI. This CDR3 is CARAGTGRRLGPGEQFL. The CDR3, as DNA: TGTGCCAGGGCGGGGACAGGGAGAAGACTAGGCCCTGGTGAGCAGTTCCTC.

This clonotype was picked up a small number of times. The chain links TRBV25-1 to TRBJ2-7, with D uncertain. Trimming took off 4 bases at V and 2 bases at J, with 12 bases between the two ends. CDR1 MGHDK and CDR2 SYGVNS come from the germline V gene. CDR3 length equals 14 residues. This CDR3 is CASSGEGAPYEQYF. The CDR3 DNA sequence: TGTGCCAGCAGTGGAGAAGGTGCTCCCTACGAGCAGTACTTC.

The chain joins TRBV6-5 to TRBJ2-4; 10 bases fit TRBD2. Germline V gives CDR1 MNHEY, CDR2 SVGAGI. CDR3 length equals 15 residues. Trimming removed 6 bases from V and 3 bases from J; junction bases left unmatched: 5. The CDR3 sequence: CASSSERGGKNIQYF. The CDR3 DNA is TGTGCCAGCAGCAGCGAGCGGGGGGGCAAAAACATTCAGTACTTC.

This clonotype was recorded a few times. This chain connects TRBV20-1 to TRBJ2-5; 8 positions agree with TRBD2. The assigned J gene may be wrong: the sequence end matches TRBJ2-1 better. CDR3 length: 16 amino acids. CDR1 and CDR2 from the germline V gene are DFQATT and SNEGSKA (reference sequence). In nucleotides, the CDR3 is TGCAGTGCTAGAGATCGGGGGGGCGGAGGATTCAATGAGCAGTTCTTC. It codes for CSARDRGGGGFNEQFF.

The V call is TRBV5-1, the J call TRBJ2-1, with D hard to call. Germline assignment: CDR1 SGHRS and CDR2 YFSETQ. V was pared by 2 bases and J by 7 bases, with 13 bases between. There are 14 residues in the CDR3. The CDR3 loop is CASSLDDPRNEQFF. Here the CDR3 DNA reads TGCGCCAGCAGCTTAGACGACCCAAGGAATGAGCAGTTCTTC.

This clonotype showed up just a few times. V is TRBV29-1 and J is TRBJ2-4; 10 bases agree with TRBD2. V dropped 2 bases and J dropped 7; count of bases not matched to a gene: 8. Germline V gene data show CDR1 as SQVTM and CDR2 as ANQGSEA. This CDR3 has 15 residues. The CDR3 nucleotides read TGCAGCGTTGAAAGCGGCCTAGCGGGAGTTAACATTCAGTACTTC. Its protein is CSVESGLAGVNIQYF.

A few counts support this clonotype. The chain uses TRBV11-2 and TRBJ2-2, with D perhaps TRBD1 (5 bases). V gave up 4 bases and J gave up 4 bases, with 16 bases separating them. Per the germline V gene, CDR1 is SGHAT and CDR2 is FQNNGV. The CDR3 is 16 amino acids. CDR3 protein: CASSYRYMGPTGELFF. Here the CDR3 DNA reads TGTGCCAGCAGCTATAGATATATGGGGCCCACCGGGGAGCTGTTTTTT.

The table lists this clonotype with a few counts. The chain has TRBV20-1 and TRBJ2-7; 8 bases fit TRBD1. V shed 4 bases and J 0 bases; nucleotides not matched to a gene: 8. Germline CDR1 reads DFQATT; CDR2 reads SNEGSKA (reference sequence). The CDR3 contains 15 residues. The CDR3 DNA sequence: TGCAGTGCTAAGACTGGACAGGGCAGCTCCTACGAGCAGTACTTC. It translates to CSAKTGQGSSYEQYF.

In DNA form, the CDR3 reads TGTGCCATCAGTGAGGGGGATAGGTGGCAGTTCTTC. It specifies CAISEGDRWQFF. The rearrangement links TRBV10-3 to TRBJ2-5; D is uncertain. The J call is doubtful: the DNA matches TRBJ2-1 better. The germline V gene encodes CDR1 ENHRY and CDR2 SYGVKD. This CDR3 is 12 amino acids long.

This clonotype came up a few times. The rearrangement joins TRBV20-1 to TRBJ2-4; weak D call: TRBD2 (6 bases). The V end was cut by 4 bases, the J end by 9 bases, with 16 bases between. CDR3 length: 13 residues. CDR1 DFQATT and CDR2 SNEGSKA come from the germline V gene (reference sequence). CDR3: CSAMGGGGSIQYF. The CDR3 coding sequence is TGCAGTGCTATGGGGGGAGGAGGAAGCATTCAGTACTTC.

This clonotype was found a few times. J is TRBJ2-5 and V is TRBV6-5; 7 nucleotides line up with TRBD1. The germline gives CDR1 MNHEY, CDR2 SVGAGI. The ends lost 2 bases at V and 0 bases at J; junction bases unmatched: 6. The length of the CDR3 is 16 residues. The CDR3 loop reads CASSYRPGGDQETQYF. The CDR3 bases are TGTGCCAGCAGTTACCGCCCAGGGGGTGACCAAGAGACCCAGTACTTC.

As regards this clonotype: At one of its ends the junction is not consistent with the germline gene, which may arise from a read error. J is TRBJ2-7 and V is TRBV5-1; 8 bases line up with TRBD2. The CDR3 is made up of 15 amino acids. The germline V gene encodes CDR1 SGHRS and CDR2 YFSETQ. CDR3 sequence (DNA): TGCGCCAGCAGCCAACCTTTTAGCGGGAACTACGAGCGGTACTTC. Its protein product is CASSQPFSGNYERYF.

V and J are TRBV5-6 and TRBJ2-6; unclear D gene. CDR3 size: 13 residues. CDR1 is SGHDT, CDR2 YYEEEE, per germline. V lost 7 bases and J lost 0, with 5 bases in between. As DNA, the CDR3 is TGTGCCAGCGTCCGCTCTGGGGCCAACGTCCTGACTTTC. It specifies CASVRSGANVLTF.

This clonotype was seen a handful of times. V usage is TRBV5-1 and J usage is TRBJ2-5; no firm D call. Germline V lookup: CDR1 SGHRS, CDR2 YFSETQ. The CDR3 is made up of 14 amino acids. Trimming shortened V by 4 bases and J by 2 bases, and 12 bases separated the two germline ends. CDR3 region: CASSPLPSQETQYF. The CDR3 region has the DNA TGCGCCAGCAGCCCGTTACCCTCACAAGAGACCCAGTACTTC.

The sample holds a few counts of this clonotype. V gene TRBV5-5 combines with J gene TRBJ2-2, with D possibly TRBD1 on 6 matching bases. The CDR3 is 15 residues long. From germline, CDR1 is SGHKS and CDR2 YYEKEE (reference sequence). Trimming pared 0 bases from V and 4 bases from J, leaving 10 bases between. Here the CDR3 DNA reads TGTGCCAGCAGCTTGGACAGGGCGGCCACCGGGGAGCTGTTTTTT. Residues: CASSLDRAATGELFF.

CDR3 region: CASSIDLAGEGYEQYF. In nucleotides, the CDR3 is TGTGCCAGTAGTATAGATCTAGCGGGAGAAGGCTACGAGCAGTACTTC. The genes are TRBV19 and TRBJ2-5; 10 bases fit TRBD2. The J call may be in error: the DNA end matches TRBJ2-7 better. Per germline, CDR1 LNHDA and CDR2 SQIVND (reference sequence). This CDR3 has 16 amino acids.

In regard to this clonotype: This may arise from a read error, as a much more abundant clone is one base away. The CDR3 nucleotides are TGTGCCGGCAGCTCAAGCGGGACCTCCTACGAGCAGTACTTC. This encodes CAGSSSGTSYEQYF. This chain connects TRBV12-3 or TRBV12-4 to TRBJ2-1, with 7 bases identical to TRBD2. The J call is doubtful: the DNA matches TRBJ2-7 better. The CDR3 runs 14 residues.

This clonotype was seen more than once but under ten times. The genes are TRBV5-1 and TRBJ2-5; possibly TRBD2 for D (5 bases). V was pared by 2 bases and J by 4 bases, with 6 bases between. The CDR3 has 12 residues. Germline V gene lookup returns CDR1 SGHRS and CDR2 YFSETQ. The CDR3 DNA reads as TGCGCCAGCAGCTTTGGGAGAGAGACCCAGTACTTC. Translated: CASSFGRETQYF.